This TCR beta chain was captured by sequencing in a study of T cell responses to AZD1222 COVID-19 vaccine. This CDR3 contains 19 residues. This clone was detected once. Its specificity is unknown. The study's findings and limits: Spike regions recognized by vaccine-associated CD4 TCRs spanned the protein, led by 160-218 and 743-854.

TCRdb keeps only in-frame clones here, not all; method: immunoSEQ multiplex PCR. The sample holds 120,000 or so clones, more than 65% seen once. The chain combines TRBV21-1 with TRBJ1-5; the tabulated D call, TRBD1, remains unverified against the DNA. TRBV21-1 has pseudogene status. The sequence came from an adult who received the AZD1222 COVID-19 vaccine. This specimen consisted of peripheral blood, obtained 28 days after the second AZD1222 dose. CDR3 nucleotides: TGTGCCAGCAGCCATGGTGGACAGGAAAGGGGGTATAGCAATCAGCCCCAGCATTTT. Amino acid sequence: CASSHGGQERGYSNQPQHF.